This is a list of T cell receptor beta chains from one sample in a study of T-cell reconstitution after alpha-beta-depleted transplantation in children. From the PCR reads, TCRdb called clonotypes with MiXCR, one entry per CDR3 protein. Of 250,000 to 350,000 distinct CDR3 sequences in the sample, about 10% were seen once. Sample: PBMCs from the stem cell graft donor, taken from the stem cell graft. The receptors shown here come from a human donor who donated a stem cell graft to a child with SCID. Both conserved end residues are part of each CDR3. Fields, in order: D gene, CDR3 length, V gene, J gene, clone size, CDR3 protein, CDR3 DNA. The D gene is left open where the match is weak. Not every row has a clone size; where given, it reads once, few, many or a size class.

D: NA
length: 16
V: TRBV15
J: TRBJ2-2
size: NA
CDR3: CATSRAGQPNTGELFF
DNA: TGTGCCACCAGCAGAGCCGGACAGCCGAACACCGGGGAGCTGTTTTTT

D: NA
length: 14
V: TRBV20-1
J: TRBJ2-3
size: NA
CDR3: CSARILCSEDTQYF
DNA: TGCAGTGCTAGAATACTATGTTCCGAAGATACGCAGTATTTT

D: NA
length: 14
V: TRBV9
J: TRBJ2-1
size: few
CDR3: CASSVGLVYNEQFF
DNA: TGTGCCAGCAGCGTAGGTCTGGTTTACAATGAGCAGTTCTTC

D: NA
length: 15
V: TRBV12-3/TRBV12-4
J: TRBJ2-1
size: NA
CDR3: CASSLGPAAHNEQFF
DNA: TGTGCCAGCAGTTTAGGCCCAGCGGCGCACAATGAGCAGTTCTTC

D: TRBD2
length: 12
V: TRBV5-1
J: TRBJ2-1
size: few
CDR3: CASSFASGGGFF
DNA: TGCGCCAGCAGCTTCGCTAGCGGGGGAGGGTTCTTC

D: NA
length: 14
V: TRBV7-9
J: TRBJ2-4
size: once
CDR3: CASSSRTGRDIQYF
DNA: TGTGCCAGCAGCTCCCGGACAGGGAGGGACATTCAGTACTTC

D: NA
length: 14
V: TRBV5-1
J: TRBJ2-1
size: few
CDR3: CASSSAASHNEQFF
DNA: TGCGCCAGCAGCTCCGCGGCTAGTCACAATGAGCAGTTCTTC

D: NA
length: 14
V: TRBV7-9
J: TRBJ2-1
size: NA
CDR3: CASSLVGYYNEQFF
DNA: TGTGCCAGCAGCTTAGTCGGCTACTACAATGAGCAGTTCTTC

D: NA
length: 16
V: TRBV5-1
J: TRBJ1-1
size: few
CDR3: CASRNRLGTRRTEAFF
DNA: TGCGCCAGCAGGAACCGTCTGGGCACGCGTCGCACTGAAGCTTTCTTT

D: NA
length: 16
V: TRBV29-1
J: TRBJ2-1
size: few
CDR3: CSVEPTGEGSYNEQFF
DNA: TGCAGCGTTGAGCCGACAGGGGAGGGCTCCTACAATGAGCAGTTCTTC

D: NA
length: 15
V: TRBV5-1
J: TRBJ2-5
size: NA
CDR3: CASSLISGEQETQYF
DNA: TGCGCCAGCAGCTTAATATCAGGGGAACAAGAGACCCAGTACTTC

D: NA
length: 14
V: TRBV6-5
J: TRBJ2-5
size: NA
CDR3: CASSFVWGRETQYF
DNA: TGTGCCAGCAGTTTTGTCTGGGGGCGAGAGACCCAGTACTTC

D: NA
length: 13
V: TRBV9
J: TRBJ2-7
size: NA
CDR3: CASSTILGGEQYF
DNA: TGTGCCAGCAGCACCATCTTAGGCGGCGAGCAGTACTTC

D: TRBD2
length: 16
V: TRBV10-3
J: TRBJ2-3
size: few
CDR3: CAISATTGGTTDTQYF
DNA: TGTGCCATCAGTGCGACGACGGGGGGTACCACAGATACGCAGTATTTT

D: NA
length: 12
V: TRBV12-3/TRBV12-4
J: TRBJ2-3
size: NA
CDR3: CASSPVPDTQYF
DNA: TGTGCCAGCAGCCCAGTCCCAGATACGCAGTATTTT

D: NA
length: 15
V: TRBV5-1
J: TRBJ2-2
size: many
CDR3: CASSLAQPNTGELFF
DNA: TGCGCCAGCAGCTTGGCCCAGCCGAACACCGGGGAGCTGTTTTTT

D: NA
length: 12
V: TRBV12-3/TRBV12-4
J: TRBJ1-2
size: NA
CDR3: CASSPSPDGQTF
DNA: TGTGCCAGCAGCCCCAGCCCGGACGGTCAAACCTTC

D: TRBD1
length: 14
V: TRBV20-1
J: TRBJ2-1
size: many
CDR3: CSADPAGGPHEQFF
DNA: TGCAGTGCCGACCCGGCAGGGGGCCCTCATGAGCAGTTCTTC